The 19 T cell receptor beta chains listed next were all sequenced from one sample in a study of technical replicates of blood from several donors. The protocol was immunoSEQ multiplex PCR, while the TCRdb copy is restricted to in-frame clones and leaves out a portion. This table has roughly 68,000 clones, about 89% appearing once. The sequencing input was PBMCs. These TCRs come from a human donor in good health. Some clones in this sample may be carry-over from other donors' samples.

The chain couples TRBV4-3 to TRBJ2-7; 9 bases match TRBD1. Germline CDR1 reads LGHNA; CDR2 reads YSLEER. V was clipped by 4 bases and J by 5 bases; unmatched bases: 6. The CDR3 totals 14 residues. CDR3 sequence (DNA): TGCGCCAGCAGCCTTGGACAGGGGAGGCACGAGCAGTACTTC. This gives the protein CASSLGQGRHEQYF.

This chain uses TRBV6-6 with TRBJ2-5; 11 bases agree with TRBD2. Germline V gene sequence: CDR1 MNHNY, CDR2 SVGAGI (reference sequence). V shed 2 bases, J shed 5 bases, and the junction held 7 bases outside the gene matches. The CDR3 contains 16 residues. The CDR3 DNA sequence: TGTGCCAGCAGTTACGGTCTAGCGGGGGGAGGGGAGACCCAGTACTTC. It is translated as CASSYGLAGGGETQYF.

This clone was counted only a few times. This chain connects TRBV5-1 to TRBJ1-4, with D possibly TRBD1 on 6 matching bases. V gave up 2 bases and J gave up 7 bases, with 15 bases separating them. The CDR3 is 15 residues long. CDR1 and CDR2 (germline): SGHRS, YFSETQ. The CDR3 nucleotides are TGCGCCAGCAGCTTAGTTTGGGGGCTGGGTGAAAAACTGTTTTTT. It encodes CASSLVWGLGEKLFF.

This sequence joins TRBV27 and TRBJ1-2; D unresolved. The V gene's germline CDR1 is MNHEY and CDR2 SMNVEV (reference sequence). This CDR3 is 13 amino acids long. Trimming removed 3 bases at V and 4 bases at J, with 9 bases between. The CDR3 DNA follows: TGTGCCAGCAGTTTCGGGATTGGCTATGGCTACACCTTC. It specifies CASSFGIGYGYTF.

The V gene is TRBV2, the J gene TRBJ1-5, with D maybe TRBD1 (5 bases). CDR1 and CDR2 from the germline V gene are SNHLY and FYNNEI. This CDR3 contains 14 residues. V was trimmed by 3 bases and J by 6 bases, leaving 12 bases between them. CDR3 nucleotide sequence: TGTGCCAGCAGTGAGGTCCAGGGCAGTCAGCCCCAGCATTTT. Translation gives CASSEVQGSQPQHF.

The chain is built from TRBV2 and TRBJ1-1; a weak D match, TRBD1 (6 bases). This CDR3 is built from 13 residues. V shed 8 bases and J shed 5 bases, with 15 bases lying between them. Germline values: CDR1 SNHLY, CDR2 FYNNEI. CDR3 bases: TGTGCCAGCCTGGAACAGGGACGAACTGAAGCTTTCTTT. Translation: CASLEQGRTEAFF.

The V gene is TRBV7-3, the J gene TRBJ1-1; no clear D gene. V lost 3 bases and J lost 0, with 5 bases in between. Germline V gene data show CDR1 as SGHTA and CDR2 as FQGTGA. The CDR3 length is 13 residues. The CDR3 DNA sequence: TGTGCCAGCAGCTTTGCGATGAACACTGAAGCTTTCTTT. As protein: CASSFAMNTEAFF.

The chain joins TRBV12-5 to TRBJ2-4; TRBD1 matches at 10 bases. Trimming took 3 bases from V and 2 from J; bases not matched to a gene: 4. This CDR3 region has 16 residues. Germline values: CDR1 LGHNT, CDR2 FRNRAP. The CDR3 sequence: CASGLGTGATKNIQYF. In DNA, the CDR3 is TGTGCTAGTGGTTTAGGGACAGGGGCGACCAAAAACATTCAGTACTTC.

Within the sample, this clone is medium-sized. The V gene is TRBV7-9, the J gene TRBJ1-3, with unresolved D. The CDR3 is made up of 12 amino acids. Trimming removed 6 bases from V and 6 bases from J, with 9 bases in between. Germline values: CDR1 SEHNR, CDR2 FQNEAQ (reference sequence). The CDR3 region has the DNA TGTGCCAGCAGGAAACGGGTAAACACCATATATTTT. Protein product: CASRKRVNTIYF.

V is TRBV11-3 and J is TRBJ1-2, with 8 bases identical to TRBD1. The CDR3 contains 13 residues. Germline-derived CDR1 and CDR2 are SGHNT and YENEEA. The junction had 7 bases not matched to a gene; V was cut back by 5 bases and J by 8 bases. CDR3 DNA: TGTGCCAGCAGCGCTACAGGGGGTTTAGGCTACACCTTC. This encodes CASSATGGLGYTF.

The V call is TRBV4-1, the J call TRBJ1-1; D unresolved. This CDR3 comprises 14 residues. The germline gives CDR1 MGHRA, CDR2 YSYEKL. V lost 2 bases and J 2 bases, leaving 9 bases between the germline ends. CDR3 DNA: TGCGCCAGCAGCCAAAGATCCAGTAACACTGAAGCTTTCTTT. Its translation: CASSQRSSNTEAFF.

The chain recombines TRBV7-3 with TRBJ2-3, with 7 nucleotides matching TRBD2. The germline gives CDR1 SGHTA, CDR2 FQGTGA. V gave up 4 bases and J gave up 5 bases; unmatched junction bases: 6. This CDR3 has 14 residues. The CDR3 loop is CASSSSGAGDTQYF. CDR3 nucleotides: TGTGCCAGCAGCTCCAGCGGGGCGGGAGATACGCAGTATTTT.

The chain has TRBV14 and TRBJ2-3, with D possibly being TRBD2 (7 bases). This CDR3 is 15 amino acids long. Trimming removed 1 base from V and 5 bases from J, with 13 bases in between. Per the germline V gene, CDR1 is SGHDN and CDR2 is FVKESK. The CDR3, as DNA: TGTGCCAGCAGCCAAGTGGGGGGGGCAAGAGATACGCAGTATTTT. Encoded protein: CASSQVGGARDTQYF.

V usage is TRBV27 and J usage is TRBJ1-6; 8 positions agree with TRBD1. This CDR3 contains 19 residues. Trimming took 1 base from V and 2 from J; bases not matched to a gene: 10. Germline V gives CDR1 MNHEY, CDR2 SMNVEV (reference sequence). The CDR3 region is CASSLWAGGGLTYNSPLHF. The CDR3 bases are TGTGCCAGCAGTTTATGGGCAGGGGGCGGGTTGACCTATAATTCACCCCTCCACTTT.

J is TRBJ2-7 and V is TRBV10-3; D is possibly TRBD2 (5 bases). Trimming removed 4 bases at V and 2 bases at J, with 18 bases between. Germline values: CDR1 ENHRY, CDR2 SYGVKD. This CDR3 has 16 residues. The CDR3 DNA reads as TGTGCCATCAGTGGCCCTTCGACCGGGGTGGCCTACGAGCAGTACTTC. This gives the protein CAISGPSTGVAYEQYF.

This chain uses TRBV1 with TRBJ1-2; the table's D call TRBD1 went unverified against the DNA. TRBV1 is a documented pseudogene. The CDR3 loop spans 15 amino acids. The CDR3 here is CTSSHGQRINYGYTF. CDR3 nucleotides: TGCACCAGCAGCCACGGACAGAGGATAAACTATGGCTACACCTTC.

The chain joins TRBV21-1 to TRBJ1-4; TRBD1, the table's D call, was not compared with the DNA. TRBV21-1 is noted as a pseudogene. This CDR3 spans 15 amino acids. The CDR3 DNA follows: TGTGCCAGCAGCCCAAAACAGGGGGCTGTGGAAAAACTGTTTTTT. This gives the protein CASSPKQGAVEKLFF.

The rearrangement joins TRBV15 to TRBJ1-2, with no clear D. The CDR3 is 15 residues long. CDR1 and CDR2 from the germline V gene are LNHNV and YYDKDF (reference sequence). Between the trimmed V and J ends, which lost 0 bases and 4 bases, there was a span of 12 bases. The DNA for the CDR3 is TGTGCCACCAGCAGAGATCAGGTGCTCACCTATGGCTACACCTTC. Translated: CATSRDQVLTYGYTF.

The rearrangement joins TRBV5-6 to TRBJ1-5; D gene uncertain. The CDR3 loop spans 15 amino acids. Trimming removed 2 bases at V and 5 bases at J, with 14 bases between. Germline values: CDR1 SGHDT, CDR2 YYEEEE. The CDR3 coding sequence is TGTGCCAGCAGCTTACGGCAGGAGCGGGATCAGCCCCAGCATTTT. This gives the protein CASSLRQERDQPQHF.